Described below is a single TCR beta chain sequence and its context. These data are taken from a study of response to subunit inactivated influenza vaccine. From germline, CDR1 is SGDLS and CDR2 YYNGEE. This CDR3 spans 15 amino acids. The junction had 4 bases not matched to a gene; V was cut back by 3 bases and J by 6 bases. From the RT-PCR reads, TCRdb called clonotypes with MiXCR, one entry per CDR3 protein. The sample lists approximately 500,000 distinct CDR3 sequences, under 25% occurring once. This same sample was also taken into another study, of T cells expressing NK-cell markers. That study adds: UMI-tagged 5'RACE template switching yielded the TCR beta cDNA.

This chain connects TRBV9 to TRBJ2-7, with 15 bases matching TRBD2. The clonotype originates from a man aged 50 to 60 who received an inactivated influenza vaccine. This specimen was CD4+ T cells sorted from PBMCs, taken roughly 13 days after vaccination. CDR3 DNA: TGTGCCAGCAGCGGGACTAGCGGGGGGGCCGCCGAGCAGTACTTC. It encodes CASSGTSGGAAEQYF.